This T cell receptor beta chain was recorded in a study of blood T cells in healthy people across ages. Primed by a sample-barcoded 5' primer and a J-beta primer mix, a second PCR proceeded for roughly 6 to 12 cycles. TCRdb processed the 5' RACE reads anew with MiXCR; each CDR3 protein has one entry. The data show over 600,000 distinct CDR3 sequences, 40% to 50% seen once. V was pared by 6 bases and J by 3 bases, with 11 bases between. CDR3 length equals 13 residues. In germline, CDR1 is LGHDT, CDR2 YNNKEL (reference sequence). The receptor's source is an elderly man in good health. The chain recombines TRBV3-1 with TRBJ2-5; D gene unclear. Sequencing was done on a sample of blood. The CDR3 sequence: CASRTYPEETQYF. The DNA of the CDR3 is TGTGCCAGCAGAACCTATCCCGAAGAGACCCAGTACTTC.